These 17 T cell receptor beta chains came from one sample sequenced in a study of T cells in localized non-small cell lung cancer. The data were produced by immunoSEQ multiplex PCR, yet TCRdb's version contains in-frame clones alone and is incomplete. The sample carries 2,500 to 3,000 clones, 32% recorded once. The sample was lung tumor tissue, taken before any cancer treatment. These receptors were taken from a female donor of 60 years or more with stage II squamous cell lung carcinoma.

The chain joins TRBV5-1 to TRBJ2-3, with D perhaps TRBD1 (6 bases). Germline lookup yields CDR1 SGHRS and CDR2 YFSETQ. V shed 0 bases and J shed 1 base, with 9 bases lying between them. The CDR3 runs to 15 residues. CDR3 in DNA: TGCGCCAGCAGCTTGGCAGGGGATGGCACAGATACGCAGTATTTT. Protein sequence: CASSLAGDGTDTQYF.

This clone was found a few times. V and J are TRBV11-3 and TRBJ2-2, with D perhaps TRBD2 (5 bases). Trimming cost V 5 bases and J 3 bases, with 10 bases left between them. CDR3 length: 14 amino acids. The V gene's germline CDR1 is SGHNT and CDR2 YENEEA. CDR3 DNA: TGTGCCAGCAGCGGAGGACTGTACACCGGGGAGCTGTTTTTT. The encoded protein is CASSGGLYTGELFF.

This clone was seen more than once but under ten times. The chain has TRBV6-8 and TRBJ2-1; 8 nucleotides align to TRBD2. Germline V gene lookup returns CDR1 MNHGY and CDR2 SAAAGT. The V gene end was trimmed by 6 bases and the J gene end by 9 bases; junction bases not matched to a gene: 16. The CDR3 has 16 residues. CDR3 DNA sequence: TGTGCCAGCAGCCGCCCCGGGACCTCGGGGGGGGGTGAGCAGTTCTTC. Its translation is CASSRPGTSGGGEQFF.

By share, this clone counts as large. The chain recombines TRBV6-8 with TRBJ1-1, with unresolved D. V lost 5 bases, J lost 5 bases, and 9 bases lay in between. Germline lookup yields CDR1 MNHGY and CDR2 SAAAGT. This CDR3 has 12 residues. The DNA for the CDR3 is TGTGCCAGCAGTGTGGCGGAGACTGAAGCTTTCTTT. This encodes CASSVAETEAFF.

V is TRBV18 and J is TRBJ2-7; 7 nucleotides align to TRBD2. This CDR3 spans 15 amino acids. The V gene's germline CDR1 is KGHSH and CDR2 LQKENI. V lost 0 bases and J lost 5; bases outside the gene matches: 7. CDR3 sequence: CASSPPRDGGNEQYF. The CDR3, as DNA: TGTGCCAGCTCACCACCGAGGGACGGGGGGAACGAGCAGTACTTC.

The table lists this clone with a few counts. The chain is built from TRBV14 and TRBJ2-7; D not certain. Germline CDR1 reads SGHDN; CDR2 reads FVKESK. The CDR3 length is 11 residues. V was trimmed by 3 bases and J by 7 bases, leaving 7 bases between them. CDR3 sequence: CASSHGVEQYF. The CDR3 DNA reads TGTGCCAGCAGCCATGGCGTAGAGCAGTACTTC.

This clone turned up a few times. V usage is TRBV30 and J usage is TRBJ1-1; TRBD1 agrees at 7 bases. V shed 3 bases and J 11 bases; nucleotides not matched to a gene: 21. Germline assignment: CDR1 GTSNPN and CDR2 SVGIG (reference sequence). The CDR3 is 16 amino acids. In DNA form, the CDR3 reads TGTGCCTGGAGCCGACAGGGCGGTGGCGGCGGGTATATCGCTTTCTTT. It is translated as CAWSRQGGGGGYIAFF.

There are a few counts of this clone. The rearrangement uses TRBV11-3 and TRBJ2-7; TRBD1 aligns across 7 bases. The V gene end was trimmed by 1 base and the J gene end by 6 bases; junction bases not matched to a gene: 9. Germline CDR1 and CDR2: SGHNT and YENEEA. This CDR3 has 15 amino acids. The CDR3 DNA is TGTGCCAGCAGCTTAGGGACAGGATATCCTCCCGAGCAGTACTTC. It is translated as CASSLGTGYPPEQYF.

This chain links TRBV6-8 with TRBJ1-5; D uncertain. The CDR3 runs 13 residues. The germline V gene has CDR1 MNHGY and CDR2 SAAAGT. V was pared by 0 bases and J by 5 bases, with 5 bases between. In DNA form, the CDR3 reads TGTGCCAGCAGTTACTCTGGCCATCAGCCCCAGCATTTT. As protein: CASSYSGHQPQHF.

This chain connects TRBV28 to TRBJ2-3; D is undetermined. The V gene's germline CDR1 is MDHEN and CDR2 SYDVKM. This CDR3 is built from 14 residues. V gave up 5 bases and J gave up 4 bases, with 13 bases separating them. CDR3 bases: TGTGCCAGCAGTCCAACCGGAGCCGCAGATACGCAGTATTTT. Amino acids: CASSPTGAADTQYF.

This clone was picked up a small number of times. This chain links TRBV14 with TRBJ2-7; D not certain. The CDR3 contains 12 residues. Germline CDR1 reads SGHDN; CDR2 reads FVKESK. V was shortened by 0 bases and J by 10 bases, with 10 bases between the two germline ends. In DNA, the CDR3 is TGTGCCAGCAGCCAAGATCGGGTCAGCCAGTACTTC. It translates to CASSQDRVSQYF.

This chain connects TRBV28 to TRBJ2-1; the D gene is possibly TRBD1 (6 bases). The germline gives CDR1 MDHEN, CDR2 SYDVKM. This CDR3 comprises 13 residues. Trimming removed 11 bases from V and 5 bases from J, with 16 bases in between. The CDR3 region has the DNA TGTGCCTCAAGGGGGAGTACCCACAATGAGCAGTTCTTC. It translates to CASRGSTHNEQFF.

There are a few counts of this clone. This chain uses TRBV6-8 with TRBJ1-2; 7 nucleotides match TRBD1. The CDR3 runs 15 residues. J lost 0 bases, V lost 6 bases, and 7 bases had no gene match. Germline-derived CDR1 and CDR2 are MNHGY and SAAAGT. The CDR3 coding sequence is TGTGCCAGCAGGAACCGGGACAGCACTAACTATGGCTACACCTTC. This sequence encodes CASRNRDSTNYGYTF.

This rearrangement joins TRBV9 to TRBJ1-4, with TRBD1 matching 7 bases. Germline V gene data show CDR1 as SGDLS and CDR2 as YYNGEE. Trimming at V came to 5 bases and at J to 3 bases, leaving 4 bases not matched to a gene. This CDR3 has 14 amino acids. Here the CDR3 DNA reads TGTGCCAGCAGGACAGGGTATGCTAATGAAAAACTGTTTTTT. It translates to CASRTGYANEKLFF.

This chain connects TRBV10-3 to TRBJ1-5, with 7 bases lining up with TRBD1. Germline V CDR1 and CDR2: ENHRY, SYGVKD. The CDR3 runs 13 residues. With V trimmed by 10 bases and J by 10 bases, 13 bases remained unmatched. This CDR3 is CATGDREGGPQHF. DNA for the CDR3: TGTGCCACGGGTGACAGGGAGGGAGGACCCCAGCATTTT.

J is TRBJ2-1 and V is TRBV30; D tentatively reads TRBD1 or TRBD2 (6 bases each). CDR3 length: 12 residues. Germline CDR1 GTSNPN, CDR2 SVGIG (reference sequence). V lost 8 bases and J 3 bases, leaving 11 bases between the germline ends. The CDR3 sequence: CAGGLNYNEQFF. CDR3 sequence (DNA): TGTGCCGGGGGGCTTAACTACAATGAGCAGTTCTTC.

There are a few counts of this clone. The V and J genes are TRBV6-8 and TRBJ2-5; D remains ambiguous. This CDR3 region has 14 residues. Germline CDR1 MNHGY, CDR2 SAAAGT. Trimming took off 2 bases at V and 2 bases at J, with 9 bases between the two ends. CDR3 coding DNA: TGTGCCAGCAGTTACGATGGACGGCAAGAGACCCAGTACTTC. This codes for CASSYDGRQETQYF.